This TCR beta chain was recorded in a study of blood T cell repertoires in COVID-19. Study-wide background: Material from acute and convalescent COVID-19 was sourced from the United States, Italy and Spain.

The CDR3 totals 20 residues. J was trimmed by 3 bases and V by 0 bases; bases with no gene match: 13. Germline V CDR1 and CDR2: LGHDT, YNNKEL (reference sequence). In the authors' workflow: Amplification from reference gene primers served as the basis for estimated nucleated cell counts. Profiled with immunoSEQ multiplex PCR; TCRdb holds only in-frame clones, not every one. D and trimming come from the DNA, and the V and J calls and clone size come from that table. The data hold 90,000 to 130,000 clones, with 80% to 90% observed a single time. Sequencing input: peripheral blood. The chain has TRBV3-1 (or the pseudogene TRBV3-2) and TRBJ2-7, with 14 bases aligning to TRBD2. The TCR sequence derives from a human donor in a cohort sampled during active COVID-19. In DNA, the CDR3 is TGTGCCAGCAGCCAAGAGTCCGGACTAGCGGGAGGCCGACCTTTCTACGAGCAGTACTTC. Protein sequence: CASSQESGLAGGRPFYEQYF.